This T cell receptor (beta chain) was profiled in a study of blood T cell repertoires in COVID-19. Participant-reported clinical history was the basis for cohort assignment. Authors' data handling: Amplifying reference gene primers gave estimates of nucleated cell counts. The data were produced by immunoSEQ multiplex PCR, yet TCRdb's version contains in-frame clones alone and is incomplete. Clone size and the V and J calls come from that table; the DNA yielded D and trimming. The profile covers 250,000 to 300,000 clones, with around 84% appearing a single time and 15% to 18% taken by the ten largest. A few counts support this clone. Germline V gene lookup returns CDR1 SGHTA and CDR2 FQGNSA. The CDR3 extends over 15 amino acids. V gave up 1 base and J gave up 1 base, with 9 bases separating them.

Specimen: PBMCs or T cells enriched from blood (not recorded which). The sequence was obtained from a man aged 18 to 35 who had recovered from COVID-19. This chain links TRBV7-2 with TRBJ2-3, with D unresolved. CDR3 DNA sequence: TGTGCCAGCAGCTTAGGTACACCGCGCACAGATACGCAGTATTTT. Translation: CASSLGTPRTDTQYF.